This paragraph covers one TCR beta chain sequence. This entry is derived from a study of cytomegalovirus exposure and HLA in healthy donors. Germline V CDR1 and CDR2: SGHRS, YFSETQ. V was cut by 0 bases and J by 7 bases, with 14 bases left in between. The CDR3 contains 16 residues. The PCR was carried out with 60 Vbeta primers and 13 Jbeta primers. Clones were sequenced by immunoSEQ multiplex PCR, and TCRdb holds only the in-frame ones, with some missing. Here the sample spans some 160,000 clones, about 72% being singletons. The rearrangement uses TRBV5-1 and TRBJ1-6; the D is unclear. The clonotype comes from a man over 45 in good health and CMV-seropositive. Input material: PBMCs. CDR3 protein: CASSLEPGGGNSPLHF. Here the CDR3 DNA reads TGCGCCAGCAGCTTGGAACCGGGAGGTGGAAATTCACCCCTCCACTTT. The complete variable domain, with remaining parts taken from reference TRBV5-1 and TRBJ1-6, reads KAGVTQTPRYLIKTRGQQVTLSCSPISGHRSVSWYQQTPGQGLQFLFEYFSETQRNKGNFPGRFSGRQFSNSRSEMNVSTLELGDSALYLCASSLEPGGGNSPLHFGNGTRLTVT.